The 9 T cell receptor beta chains below all came from one sample that was sequenced in a study of T cell responses to AZD1222 COVID-19 vaccine (dated by TCRdb to the early 2020s). What the time point label conveys for this sample: about 28 days (+/-7) after the second vaccine dose. Library preparation used the immunoSEQ multiplex PCR assay. What TCRdb holds here is the immuneACCESS table cut down to in-frame rearrangements. Part of the clones is not present; checked against another copy, under half of the missing clones reflect an unresolved V gene, and the others are unexplained. For this sample the table gives approximately 270,000 clones, of which approximately 94% were detected only once. 0.55% of the sample belongs to the ten largest clones. This specimen consisted of peripheral blood, obtained 28 days after the second AZD1222 dose. Receptors were obtained from an adult who received the AZD1222 COVID-19 vaccine.

The chain combines TRBV29-1 with TRBJ1-1, with 7 positions matching TRBD1. V shed 1 base, J shed 10 bases, and the junction held 9 bases outside the gene matches. The CDR3 is 13 amino acids. The germline V gene has CDR1 SQVTM and CDR2 ANQGSEA. CDR3 loop: CSVEAGQFRGAFF. The DNA for the CDR3 is TGCAGCGTTGAAGCGGGACAGTTTCGAGGAGCTTTCTTT.

The chain recombines TRBV5-1 with TRBJ1-4; TRBD1 is a possible D gene (6 bases). Germline V gene sequence: CDR1 SGHRS, CDR2 YFSETQ. V was trimmed by 0 bases and J by 8 bases, leaving 17 bases between them. This CDR3 spans 16 amino acids. The CDR3 loop is CASSLDITGKTEKLFF. The CDR3 DNA follows: TGCGCCAGCAGCTTGGACATAACAGGGAAAACAGAAAAACTGTTTTTT.

The V and J genes are TRBV19 and TRBJ1-6; D gene uncertain. V gave up 5 bases and J gave up 0 bases, with 14 bases separating them. Per the germline V gene, CDR1 is LNHDA and CDR2 is SQIVND (reference sequence). This CDR3 has 17 amino acids. CDR3 coding DNA: TGTGCCAGTAGTTTCATGGGATTTGGCTCCTATAATTCACCCCTCCACTTT. This codes for CASSFMGFGSYNSPLHF.

V and J are TRBV10-2 and TRBJ2-7; 11 nucleotides match TRBD2. CDR3 length equals 14 residues. Germline CDR1 reads WSHSY; CDR2 reads SAAADI. V shed 4 bases, J shed 7 bases, and the junction held 6 bases outside the gene matches. CDR3: CASSVSGGALEQYF. CDR3 in DNA: TGCGCCAGCAGTGTTAGCGGGGGGGCCCTGGAGCAGTACTTC.

This sequence joins TRBV7-9 and TRBJ2-3; D call uncertain. The germline V and J ends were trimmed by 3 bases and 6 bases, with 13 bases remaining between them. The CDR3 covers 14 residues. CDR1 SEHNR and CDR2 FQNEAQ come from the germline V gene (reference sequence). In DNA, the CDR3 is TGTGCCAGCAGCTTCCAACCCGCCGGGGATACGCAGTATTTT. Protein: CASSFQPAGDTQYF.

This clone was observed a handful of times. This chain uses TRBV29-1 with TRBJ1-2; 8 bases map to TRBD1. J lost 4 bases, V lost 6 bases, and 10 bases had no gene match. In germline, CDR1 is SQVTM, CDR2 ANQGSEA. The CDR3 is 14 amino acids. CDR3 in DNA: TGCAGCGTCGTCTCCGGGACAGGCTTCTATGGCTACACCTTC. Protein: CSVVSGTGFYGYTF.

J is TRBJ2-2 and V is TRBV7-9, with a tentative D call TRBD2 (6 bases). Germline V gene sequence: CDR1 SEHNR, CDR2 FQNEAQ (reference sequence). This CDR3 spans 15 amino acids. The V and J ends lost 3 bases and 6 bases respectively, with 14 bases between them. The CDR3 DNA follows: TGTGCCAGCAGCTTCGGAGGGTTAGCGGCCGGGGAGCTGTTTTTT. The encoded protein is CASSFGGLAAGELFF.

Only one count was recorded for this clone. For the CDR3, the DNA is TGTGCCAGCACTCCCCGGGGTTTACTCCTCTCGCGCGGGGAGCTGTTTTTT. It codes for CASTPRGLLLSRGELFF. The V gene is TRBV2, the J gene TRBJ2-2; maybe TRBD2 (5 bases). The CDR3 runs 17 residues. Trimming removed 7 bases from V and 7 bases from J, with 25 bases in between. Germline V CDR1 and CDR2: SNHLY, FYNNEI.

The chain uses TRBV5-1 and TRBJ2-1; 7 bases map to TRBD2. Germline CDR1 and CDR2: SGHRS and YFSETQ. V lost 4 bases to trimming and J lost 1 base; unmatched junction nucleotides: 11. The CDR3 covers 17 residues. The chain's CDR3 is CASSRTLAGGSYNEQFF. In DNA form, the CDR3 reads TGCGCCAGCAGCAGGACTTTAGCGGGTGGGTCCTACAATGAGCAGTTCTTC.